Listed below are T cell receptor beta chains from one sample, sequenced in a study of OX40 agonist ivuxolimab in advanced cancers. TCRdb's table, derived via immunoSEQ multiplex PCR, lists solely in-frame clones and lacks some. The data show about 12,000 clones, 80% seen once. The sequencing used CD4+ or CD8+ T cells sorted from blood, collected in a trial of the OX40 agonist ivuxolimab. Receptor source: an adult with an advanced solid tumor such as melanoma, head and neck, liver or kidney cancer. CDR3s include the opening cysteine and the closing phenylalanine or tryptophan. The listing skips clone size in some rows; elsewhere it reads once, few, many or a size class.

clone size: medium-sized
J gene: TRBJ2-1
V gene: TRBV5-6
CDR3 protein: CASSVRDNSNEQFF

clone size: once
J gene: TRBJ1-1
V gene: TRBV6-1
CDR3 protein: CAGSEAPTGGYTEAFF

clone size: few
J gene: TRBJ2-1
V gene: TRBV5-6
CDR3 protein: CASSRLAGYPYNEQFF

clone size: .
J gene: TRBJ1-3
V gene: TRBV28
CDR3 protein: CASFTGSSGNTIYF

clone size: .
J gene: TRBJ1-1
V gene: TRBV27
CDR3 protein: CASIPPPAAGNTEAFF

clone size: .
J gene: TRBJ2-5
V gene: TRBV4-2
CDR3 protein: CASSHLITSGREETQYF

clone size: .
J gene: TRBJ1-1
V gene: TRBV9
CDR3 protein: CASSVSGSMNTEAFF

clone size: .
J gene: TRBJ2-2
V gene: TRBV5-4
CDR3 protein: CASSLGPDSSTYNTGELFF

clone size: .
J gene: TRBJ1-1
V gene: TRBV27
CDR3 protein: CASSAGFLAEAFF

clone size: .
J gene: TRBJ2-7
V gene: TRBV6-5
CDR3 protein: CASSPGTGNYEQYF